The entry below describes one TCR beta chain. What it binds is unknown. This sample stems from a study of CD8+ T cells in alopecia areata. Study findings and constraints: Sharing of TCRs across patients appeared less clear than in mice, possibly for HLA-related reasons. Among the cells sequenced in scalp samples are also the resident alphabeta T cells of normal skin. Lesional scalp displayed greater clonality than normal scalp, most notably in alopecia totalis/universalis.

Alopecia areata patients gave lesional scalp punch biopsies and peripheral blood samples. Sequencing used cDNA as its template, made by extracting RNA and reverse transcribing it. Here immunoSEQ multiplex PCR was the method, and the copy in TCRdb shows in-frame clones only, minus some. The sample shows approximately 130,000 clones, around 50% of them seen only once. This TCR came from a human donor with alopecia areata. Sequencing used NKG2D-low CD8+ T cells sorted from blood.

The CDR3 coding sequence is TGTGCCTGGGGGCCCGCGGGGAATGGCTACACCTTC. Residues: CAWGPAGNGYTF. The J gene is TRBJ1-2, the V gene TRBV30; D call uncertain. The CDR3 runs to 12 residues. The ends were cut back, 5 bases at V and 6 bases at J, with 13 bases in the middle. Germline CDR1 is GTSNPN and CDR2 is SVGIG (reference sequence).